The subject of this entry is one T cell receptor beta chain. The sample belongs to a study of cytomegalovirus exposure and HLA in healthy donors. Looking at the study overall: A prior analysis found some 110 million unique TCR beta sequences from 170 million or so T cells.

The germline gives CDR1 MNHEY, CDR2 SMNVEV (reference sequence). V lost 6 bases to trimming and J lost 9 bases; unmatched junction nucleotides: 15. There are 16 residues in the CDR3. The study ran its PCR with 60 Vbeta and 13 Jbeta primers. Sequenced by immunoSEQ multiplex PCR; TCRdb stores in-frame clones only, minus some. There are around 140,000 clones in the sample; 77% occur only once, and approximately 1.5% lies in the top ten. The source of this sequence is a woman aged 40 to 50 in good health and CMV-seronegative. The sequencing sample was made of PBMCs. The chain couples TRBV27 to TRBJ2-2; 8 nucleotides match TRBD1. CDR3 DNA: TGTGCCAGCAGCCCCGGACAGGGAAGAGGCGGCAGGGAGCTGTTTTTT. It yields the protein CASSPGQGRGGRELFF.